One and the same sample provided the 10 T cell receptor beta chains below, sequenced in a study of technical replicates of blood from a handful of donors. Method: immunoSEQ multiplex PCR; TCRdb's copy keeps in-frame clones and lacks some. Altogether approximately 81,000 clones are present, about 97% being singletons, with the ten largest covering around 0.2%. Sequencing was carried out using T cells isolated from PBMCs. All receptors derive from a human donor in good health.

The chain combines TRBV5-4 with TRBJ2-5, with D maybe TRBD2 (7 bases). The CDR3 is made up of 14 amino acids. Germline CDR1 and CDR2: SGHNT and YYREEE (reference sequence). Between the trimmed V and J ends, which lost 6 bases and 5 bases, there was a span of 17 bases. The CDR3 region is CASNPWGGEETQYF. The CDR3 DNA reads TGTGCCAGCAACCCCTGGGGGGGCGAGGAGACCCAGTACTTC. Together with reference TRBV5-4 and TRBJ2-5, the CDR3 gives the full variable domain: ETGVTQSPTHLIKTRGQQVTLRCSSQSGHNTVSWYQQALGQGPQFIFQYYREEENGRGNFPPRFSGLQFPNYSSELNVNALELDDSALYLCASNPWGGEETQYFGPGTRLLVL.

V usage is TRBV9 and J usage is TRBJ2-5, with D perhaps matching TRBD2 (5 bases). CDR3 length: 15 amino acids. V lost 4 bases and J 2 bases, leaving 15 bases between the germline ends. Germline V gene lookup returns CDR1 SGDLS and CDR2 YYNGEE. CDR3: CASSPAQRSQETQYF. The CDR3 coding sequence is TGTGCCAGCAGCCCGGCCCAGCGGTCACAAGAGACCCAGTACTTC.

V gene TRBV4-1 combines with J gene TRBJ2-5, with 9 bases matching TRBD1. CDR3 size: 18 residues. The germline CDR1 and CDR2 sequences are MGHRA and YSYEKL. Trimming at V came to 1 base and at J to 7 bases, leaving 16 bases not matched to a gene. The CDR3 nucleotides are TGCGCCAGCAGCCAAGGGACAGGGGTTGGAGGGGGGGTCGGGACCCAGTACTTC. Translated: CASSQGTGVGGGVGTQYF.

The chain joins TRBV5-6 to TRBJ2-7; 8 nucleotides align to TRBD1. CDR1 and CDR2 from the germline V gene are SGHDT and YYEEEE. This CDR3 has 14 residues. V was clipped by 9 bases and J by 5 bases; unmatched bases: 13. In DNA, the CDR3 is TGTGCCACTACGACCGGGACAGGTTTCCACGAGCAGTACTTC. Protein product: CATTTGTGFHEQYF.

V usage is TRBV11-3 and J usage is TRBJ2-1, with 9 nucleotides matching TRBD2. Germline-derived CDR1 and CDR2 are SGHNT and YENEEA. This CDR3 is 15 amino acids long. V shed 4 bases and J 7 bases; nucleotides not matched to a gene: 8. CDR3 DNA sequence: TGTGCCAGCAGCTCGAGTAGCGGGGGAGGTAATGAGCAGTTCTTC. It specifies CASSSSSGGGNEQFF.

The CDR3 DNA sequence: TGTGCCAGCAGCCCCTTACTACAGGGTGGCTATGGCTACACCTTC. As protein: CASSPLLQGGYGYTF. The chain combines TRBV7-8 with TRBJ1-2; maybe TRBD1 (6 bases). Trimming took 5 bases from V and 4 from J, leaving 17 bases between them. The CDR3 is 15 amino acids. CDR1 is SGHVS, CDR2 FQNEAQ, per germline.

This chain connects TRBV6-5 to TRBJ1-5; 11 bases map to TRBD1. The CDR3 has 14 residues. Germline V gene sequence: CDR1 MNHEY, CDR2 SVGAGI. The junction had 7 bases not matched to a gene; V was cut back by 5 bases and J by 10 bases. The DNA for the CDR3 is TGTGCCAGCAGTGAGGGACAGGGGGTCCTTCCCCAGCATTTT. It encodes CASSEGQGVLPQHF.

The genes are TRBV19 and TRBJ2-3, with D perhaps matching TRBD1 (5 bases). The CDR3 is made up of 17 amino acids. The germline V and J ends were trimmed by 0 bases and 2 bases, with 15 bases remaining between them. Per the germline V gene, CDR1 is LNHDA and CDR2 is SQIVND (reference sequence). The CDR3 DNA follows: TGTGCCAGTAGTATAGACCACAGGATTTCGTACACAGATACGCAGTATTTT. Translation: CASSIDHRISYTDTQYF.

The J gene is TRBJ2-1, the V gene TRBV25-1; D remains ambiguous. CDR3 length: 15 residues. Trimming shortened V by 1 base and J by 7 bases, and 14 bases separated the two germline ends. The germline V gene encodes CDR1 MGHDK and CDR2 SYGVNS. CDR3 region: CASSESTTGTNEQFF. CDR3 in DNA: TGTGCCAGCAGTGAATCTACTACCGGCACAAATGAGCAGTTCTTC.

The rearrangement joins TRBV11-3 to TRBJ1-1; tentative D call: TRBD1 (6 bases). This CDR3 contains 15 residues. Germline V gives CDR1 SGHNT, CDR2 YENEEA. Between the trimmed V and J ends, which lost 3 bases and 4 bases, there was a span of 15 bases. The CDR3 nucleotides read TGTGCCAGCAGCTTCAGAACAGGGTTGGGCACTGAAGCTTTCTTT. The encoded protein is CASSFRTGLGTEAFF. Drawing the rest from reference TRBV11-3 and TRBJ1-1, the complete variable domain is EAGVVQSPRYKIIEKKQPVAFWCNPISGHNTLYWYLQNLGQGPELLIRYENEEAVDDSQLPKDRFSAERLKGVDSTLKIQPAELGDSAVYLCASSFRTGLGTEAFFGQGTRLTVV.